The clone carrying this TCR beta chain has only a few counts. The target antigen is unknown. Germline and junction disagree at one end, which may indicate a read error. This CDR3 has 16 residues. CDR1 KGHSH and CDR2 LQKENI come from the germline V gene. The data derive from a study of T-cell reconstitution after alpha-beta-depleted transplantation in children. TCRbeta library preparation incorporated unique molecular identifiers. TCRdb re-called the PCR reads with MiXCR, one entry per CDR3 protein. Altogether 250,000 or so distinct CDR3 sequences are present, less than 9% being singletons, with the ten largest covering 5% to 7%. The study, taken as a whole, reports: Surviving recipient cells, namely T cells and thymic progenitors, were the source of high day-60 TCRbeta diversity in some patients. Newly produced T cells mostly accounted for T-cell counts and diversity one year post-transplant. By about two months after transplant, alpha-beta T cells reportedly arose from several hundred graft clones that had expanded.

The starting material was PBMCs, mostly from graft donor cells, obtained 180 days after TCRalphabeta/CD19-depleted stem cell transplant. V is TRBV18 and J is TRBJ1-1; perhaps TRBD1 as D (6 bases). This receptor was identified in a male patient younger than 18 who had a stem cell transplant for acute lymphoblastic leukemia, so the T cells may come from the graft donor. The chain's CDR3 is CGSSPIEQGSNTEAFF. CDR3 DNA sequence: TGTGGCAGCTCACCTATCGAACAGGGTTCGAACACTGAAGCTTTCTTT.